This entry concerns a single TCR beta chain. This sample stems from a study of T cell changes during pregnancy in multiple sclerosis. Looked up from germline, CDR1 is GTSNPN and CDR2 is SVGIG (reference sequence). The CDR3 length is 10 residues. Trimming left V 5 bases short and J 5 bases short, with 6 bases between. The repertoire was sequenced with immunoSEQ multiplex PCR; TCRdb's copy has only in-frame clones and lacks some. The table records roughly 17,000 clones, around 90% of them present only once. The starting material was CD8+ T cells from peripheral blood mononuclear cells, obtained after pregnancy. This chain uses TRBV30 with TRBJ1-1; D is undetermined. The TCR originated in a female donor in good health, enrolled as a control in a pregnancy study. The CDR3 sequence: CAWVVTEAFF. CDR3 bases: TGTGCCTGGGTCGTGACTGAAGCTTTCTTT.